This T cell receptor beta chain was captured in a study of CD8+ T cells in alopecia areata. RNA extraction was followed by reverse transcription into cDNA, which acted as the sequencing template. This table comes from immunoSEQ multiplex PCR, and its TCRdb copy is limited to in-frame clones, with some not included. Of 150,000 to 200,000 clones listed, around 64% are singletons. This CDR3 contains 12 residues. V lost 5 bases to trimming and J lost 7 bases, with 9 bases between them. Germline CDR1 and CDR2: LNHDA and SQIVND (reference sequence). The V and J genes are TRBV19 and TRBJ2-1; D ambiguous. Sequencing was performed on CD8+ T cells sorted from blood, taken at week 0. This TCR came from a human donor with alopecia areata. The CDR3 sequence is CASSVSRNEQFF. The CDR3 DNA reads TGTGCCAGTAGTGTTAGCAGAAATGAGCAGTTCTTC.